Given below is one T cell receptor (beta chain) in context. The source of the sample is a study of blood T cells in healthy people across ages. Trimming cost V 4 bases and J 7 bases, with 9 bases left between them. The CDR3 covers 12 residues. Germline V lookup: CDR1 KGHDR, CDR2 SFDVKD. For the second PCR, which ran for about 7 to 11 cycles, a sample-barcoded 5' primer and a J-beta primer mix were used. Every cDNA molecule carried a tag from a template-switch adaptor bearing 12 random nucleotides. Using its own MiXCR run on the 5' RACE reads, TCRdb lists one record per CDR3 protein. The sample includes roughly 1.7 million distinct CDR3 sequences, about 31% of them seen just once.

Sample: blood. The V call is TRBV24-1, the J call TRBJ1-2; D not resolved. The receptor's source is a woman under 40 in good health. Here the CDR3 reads CATSEFGVGYTF. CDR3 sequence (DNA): TGTGCCACCAGTGAATTCGGGGTTGGCTACACCTTC.